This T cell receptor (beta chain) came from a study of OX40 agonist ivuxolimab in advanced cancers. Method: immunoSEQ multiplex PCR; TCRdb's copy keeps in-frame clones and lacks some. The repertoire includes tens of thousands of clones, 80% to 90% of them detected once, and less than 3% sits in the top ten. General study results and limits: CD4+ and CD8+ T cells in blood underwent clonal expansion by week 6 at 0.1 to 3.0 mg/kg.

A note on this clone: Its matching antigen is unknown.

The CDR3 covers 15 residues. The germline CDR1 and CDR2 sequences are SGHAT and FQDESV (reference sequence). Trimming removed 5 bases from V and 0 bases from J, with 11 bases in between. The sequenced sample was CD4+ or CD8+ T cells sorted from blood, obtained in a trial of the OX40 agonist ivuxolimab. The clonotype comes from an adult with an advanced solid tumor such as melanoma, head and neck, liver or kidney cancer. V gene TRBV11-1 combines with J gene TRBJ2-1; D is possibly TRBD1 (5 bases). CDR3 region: CASSLQVRSYNEQFF. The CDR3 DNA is TGTGCCAGCAGCCTACAGGTACGCTCCTACAATGAGCAGTTCTTC.